A selection of T cell receptor beta chains follows, all from one sample in a study of blood T cell repertoires in COVID-19. The method was immunoSEQ multiplex PCR; TCRdb's version includes in-frame clones alone and lacks a portion of them. In the table there are 110,000 to 150,000 clones, about 84% of which are singletons. Sequencing was carried out using PBMCs or T cells enriched from blood (not recorded which). These receptors were obtained from a woman between 18 and 29 years old who had been exposed to COVID-19. Both conserved end residues are part of each CDR3. Fields, in order: V gene, D gene, clone size, J gene, CDR3 DNA, CDR3 protein. D genes are given only for firm matches. Only part of the rows carry a size: once, few, many, or a class if the clone is expanded.

TRBV19	-	few	TRBJ1-2	TGTGCCATCATAGTTGGGGAGTATGGCTACACCTTC	CAIIVGEYGYTF
TRBV7-8	-	-	TRBJ2-2	TGTGCCAGCAGCACCAGGACAACGAACACCGGGGAGCTGTTTTTT	CASSTRTTNTGELFF
TRBV6-2/TRBV6-3	TRBD2	once	TRBJ2-1	TGTGCCAGCAGTTACCCACTAGCGGGATACAATGAGCAGTTCTTC	CASSYPLAGYNEQFF
TRBV15	TRBD1	-	TRBJ2-7	TGTGCCACCAGCAGAGCCCTCGGACAGGAACTCTACGAGCAGTACTTC	CATSRALGQELYEQYF
TRBV11-2	TRBD2	-	TRBJ2-7	TGTGCCAGCAGCTTAGAGGCGGGAGACCCCGAGCAGTACTTC	CASSLEAGDPEQYF
TRBV27	TRBD1	-	TRBJ1-5	TGTGCCAGCAGGCCCGGGACAGGGCTCGGCAATCAGCCCCAGCATTTT	CASRPGTGLGNQPQHF
TRBV18	-	-	TRBJ1-4	TGTGCCAGCTCACCTCCCAGGGAAAAACTGTTTTTT	CASSPPREKLFF
TRBV4-2	-	-	TRBJ1-3	TGTGCCAGCAGCCAGACAGACAGAACCCACTCTGGAAACACCATATATTTT	CASSQTDRTHSGNTIYF
TRBV27	TRBD1	-	TRBJ1-6	TGTGCCAGCAGTTTATCGAAGCCCCGGACAGGGGAATATGAGAATTCACCCCTCCACTTT	CASSLSKPRTGEYENSPLHF
TRBV7-3	TRBD2	-	TRBJ2-3	TGTGCCAGCAGCTATTCCGGGACTAACACAGATACGCAGTATTTT	CASSYSGTNTDTQYF
TRBV4-2	-	-	TRBJ1-2	TGTGCCAGCAGCCAAGATGGGGGACTTGGCTACACCTTC	CASSQDGGLGYTF
TRBV3-1/TRBV3-2	-	-	TRBJ1-2	TGTGCCAGCAGTCAAGCAGGGGAAGGTGGCTACACCTTC	CASSQAGEGGYTF
TRBV15	TRBD1	-	TRBJ1-5	TGTGCCACCAGCGGGGACAGGGGGCCCCGGACGGGTCAGCCCCAGCATTTT	CATSGDRGPRTGQPQHF
TRBV5-1	TRBD1	-	TRBJ1-1	TGCGCCAGCAGCTCTGGGACAGGGGGTTGGAACACTGAAGCTTTCTTT	CASSSGTGGWNTEAFF
TRBV4-1	-	-	TRBJ2-3	TGCGCCAGCAGCCACGAAACAAGGTTAGAGGTTACGCAGTATTTT	CASSHETRLEVTQYF
TRBV30	TRBD1	-	TRBJ2-7	TGTGCCTGGGGACAGGCCTACGAGCAGTACTTC	CAWGQAYEQYF
TRBV6-5	TRBD2	-	TRBJ2-1	TGTGCCAGCAGTTCCCTAGCGGGAGGGACCTACAATGAGCAGTTCTTC	CASSSLAGGTYNEQFF
TRBV7-9	TRBD1	-	TRBJ1-1	TGTGCCAGCAGCTTGGTGGGGAACAGGGGGTTCGGAGCTTTCTTT	CASSLVGNRGFGAFF
TRBV9	TRBD2	-	TRBJ2-1	TGTGCCAGCAGCGTAAGCGGGAGCGGTTACAATGAGCAGTTCTTC	CASSVSGSGYNEQFF
TRBV3-1/TRBV3-2	TRBD1	-	TRBJ2-3	TGTGCCAGCAGCCCCTGGGGACAGGGAGCAGGCAGGGATACGCAGTATTTT	CASSPWGQGAGRDTQYF
TRBV19	-	-	TRBJ2-7	TGTGCCAGTAGTCTTAGACACAACCCAGGGTACGAGCAGTACTTC	CASSLRHNPGYEQYF
TRBV19	TRBD1	-	TRBJ2-3	TGTGCCAGTAGTATAATCCCAGGGGGAAGCACAGATACGCAGTATTTT	CASSIIPGGSTDTQYF
TRBV6-6	-	-	TRBJ1-2	TGTGCCAGCAGTTACGTACCCCGGCAGGTCCGGAGGGGCTACACCTTC	CASSYVPRQVRRGYTF
TRBV6-1	-	-	TRBJ1-1	TGTGCCAGCAGTGATTCGACAGGCCGGAACACTGAAGCTTTCTTT	CASSDSTGRNTEAFF
TRBV7-9	TRBD1	-	TRBJ2-3	TGTGCCAGCAGCTTAGGGGGCGTAGGGGGCCCAGATACGCAGTATTTT	CASSLGGVGGPDTQYF
TRBV28	TRBD2	-	TRBJ2-1	TGTGCCAGCATCGGGGCGGGAGGGCCTCTCAATGAGCAGTTCTTC	CASIGAGGPLNEQFF
TRBV7-2	-	-	TRBJ2-7	TGTGCCAGCAGCTTAGAACCAGCCTACGAGCAGTACTTC	CASSLEPAYEQYF
TRBV7-9	TRBD2	few	TRBJ2-7	TGTGCCAGCAGCCTGGGACTAGCGGGAGGAGGATACGAGCAGTACTTC	CASSLGLAGGGYEQYF
TRBV13	TRBD1	-	TRBJ1-1	TGTGCCAGCAGCCGCTCGACAGGGGGTAAGACTGAAGCTTTCTTT	CASSRSTGGKTEAFF
TRBV10-3	-	once	TRBJ1-1	TGTGCCATCAGTGAGCGAGGGTTTGGCACTGAAGCTTTCTTT	CAISERGFGTEAFF
TRBV2	TRBD2	once	TRBJ2-7	TGTGCCAGCAGTGGGACTAGCGGAGCCGGTCGACATTACGAGCAGTACTTC	CASSGTSGAGRHYEQYF
TRBV5-1	TRBD1	once	TRBJ2-7	TGCGCCAGCAGCTTTGAGACAGGGTCCTACGAGCAGTACTTC	CASSFETGSYEQYF
TRBV28	TRBD2	-	TRBJ2-7	TGTGCCAGCAGTTTATTGCGCGGGAGGTGGAACGAGCAGTACTTC	CASSLLRGRWNEQYF
TRBV11-2	TRBD2	-	TRBJ2-7	TGTGCCAGCAGCATAGGACTAGCGGTCCGCAAACTTACCTACGAGCAGTACTTC	CASSIGLAVRKLTYEQYF
TRBV27	-	-	TRBJ2-3	TGTGCCAGCAGTTTATACGGGGGGCCCTATACGCAGTATTTT	CASSLYGGPYTQYF
TRBV28	TRBD1	few	TRBJ2-7	TGTGCCAGCAGTCTGCCACGGGACAGCTACGAGCAGTACTTC	CASSLPRDSYEQYF
TRBV15	TRBD1	-	TRBJ1-2	TGTGCCACCAGCGGACAGGGGGCTAACAGAAAAAACTATGGCTACACCTTC	CATSGQGANRKNYGYTF
TRBV7-2	-	-	TRBJ1-2	TGTGCCAGCAGCATGACAGGCTATGGCTACACCTTC	CASSMTGYGYTF
TRBV6-2/TRBV6-3	-	-	TRBJ2-1	TGTGCCAGCAGTTATCTAGCCCACAATGAGCAGTTCTTC	CASSYLAHNEQFF
TRBV24-1	-	-	TRBJ2-3	TGTGCCACCAGTGATCTTGGTCGAGAGGGCCGGGATACGCAGTATTTT	CATSDLGREGRDTQYF
TRBV6-6	-	-	TRBJ2-5	TGTGCCAGCGCAAGCGTCGGAGAGACCCAGTACTTC	CASASVGETQYF